A selection of T cell receptor beta chains follows, all from one sample in a study of cytomegalovirus exposure and HLA in healthy donors. TCRdb's table, derived via immunoSEQ multiplex PCR, lists solely in-frame clones and lacks some. In the table there are approximately 190,000 clones, 12% of which are singletons. The sample consisted of PBMCs. The receptor set was obtained from a man over 45 in good health and CMV-seropositive. The CDR3 runs from the conserved cysteine through the conserved F or W. Each record gives: D gene, J gene, clone size, V gene, CDR3 protein, CDR3 DNA. The D gene is left open where the match is weak. Rows give clone size only sometimes, using once, few, many, or a class for an expanded clone.

TRBD2	TRBJ2-1	.	TRBV5-4	CASSLDLAGGRNEQFF	TGTGCCAGCAGCTTGGACCTAGCGGGGGGAAGGAATGAGCAGTTCTTC
.	TRBJ1-2	few	TRBV6-4	CASSQESGQNNYGYTF	TGTGCCAGCAGCCAAGAGTCGGGACAAAACAACTATGGCTACACCTTC
.	TRBJ1-3	few	TRBV6-6	CASSQWESGNTIYF	TGTGCCAGCAGCCAATGGGAGTCTGGAAACACCATATATTTT
TRBD1	TRBJ1-2	few	TRBV6-6	CASSTGQENYGYTF	TGTGCCAGCAGTACCGGACAGGAGAACTATGGCTACACCTTC
.	TRBJ1-1	.	TRBV2	CASSEDPGMDTEAFF	TGTGCCAGCAGTGAAGATCCAGGGATGGACACTGAAGCTTTCTTT
.	TRBJ2-1	few	TRBV28	CASSSTGEQFF	TGTGCCAGCAGTTCCACCGGGGAGCAGTTCTTC
TRBD2	TRBJ2-1	.	TRBV5-4	CASSVGLAGGYYDEQFF	TGTGCCAGCAGCGTTGGACTAGCGGGGGGGTATTACGATGAGCAGTTCTTC
TRBD1	TRBJ2-7	.	TRBV15	CATSFDRGSYEQYF	TGTGCCACCAGCTTTGACAGGGGTTCCTACGAGCAGTACTTC
.	TRBJ1-6	.	TRBV28	CASSTPGGLDDSPLHF	TGTGCCAGCAGTACCCCGGGGGGGCTTGACGATTCACCCCTCCACTTT
.	TRBJ2-3	few	TRBV5-4	CASSPVPNTDTQYF	TGTGCCAGCAGCCCAGTCCCCAACACAGATACGCAGTATTTT
.	TRBJ2-3	.	TRBV9	CASSASIQAATTGTQYF	TGTGCCAGCAGCGCCTCCATTCAGGCAGCAACCACAGGGACGCAGTATTTT
.	TRBJ1-2	few	TRBV5-1	CASSLAPANYGYTF	TGCGCCAGCAGCTTGGCCCCAGCTAACTATGGCTACACCTTC